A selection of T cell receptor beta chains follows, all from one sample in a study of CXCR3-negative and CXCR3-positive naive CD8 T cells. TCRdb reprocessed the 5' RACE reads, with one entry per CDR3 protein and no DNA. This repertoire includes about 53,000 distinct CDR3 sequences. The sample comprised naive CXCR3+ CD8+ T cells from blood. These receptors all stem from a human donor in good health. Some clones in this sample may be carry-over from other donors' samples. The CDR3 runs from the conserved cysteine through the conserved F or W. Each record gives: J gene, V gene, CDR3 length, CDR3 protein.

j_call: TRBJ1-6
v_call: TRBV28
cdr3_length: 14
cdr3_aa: CASSLAPDSSPLHF

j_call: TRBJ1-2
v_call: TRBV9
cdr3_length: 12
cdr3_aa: CASSTYSDGYTF

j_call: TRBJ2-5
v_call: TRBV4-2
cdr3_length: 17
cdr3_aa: CASSEGRELSERETQYF

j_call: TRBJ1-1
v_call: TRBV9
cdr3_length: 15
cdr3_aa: CASSTNRGVNTEAFF

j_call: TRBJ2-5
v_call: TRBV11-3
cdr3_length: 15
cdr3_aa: CASSLGTAYQETQYF

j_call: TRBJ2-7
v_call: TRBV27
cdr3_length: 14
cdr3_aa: CASSLSGGTYEQYF

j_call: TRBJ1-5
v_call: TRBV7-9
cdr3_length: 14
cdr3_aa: CASSYGTGIPPQHF

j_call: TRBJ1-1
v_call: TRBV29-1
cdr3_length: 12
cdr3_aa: CSVEAPPGDAFF

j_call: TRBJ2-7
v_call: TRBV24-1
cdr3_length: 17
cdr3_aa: CAPDTAGQGPFDYEQYF

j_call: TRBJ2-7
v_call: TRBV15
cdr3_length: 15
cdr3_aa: CATSRDSGPSYEQYF

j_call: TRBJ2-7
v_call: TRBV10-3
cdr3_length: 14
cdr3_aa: CAISEGTSRLEQYF

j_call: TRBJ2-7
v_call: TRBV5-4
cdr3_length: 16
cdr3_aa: CASSPARTLSSYEQYF

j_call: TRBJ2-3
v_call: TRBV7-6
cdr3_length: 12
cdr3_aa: CASSRPLDTQYF

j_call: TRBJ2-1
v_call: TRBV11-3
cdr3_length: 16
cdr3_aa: CASSPWTSGTHNEQFF

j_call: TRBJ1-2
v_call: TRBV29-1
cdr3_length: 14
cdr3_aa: CSVEFSTGLFGYTF

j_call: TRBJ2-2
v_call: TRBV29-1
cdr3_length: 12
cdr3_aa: CSVPRNTGELFF

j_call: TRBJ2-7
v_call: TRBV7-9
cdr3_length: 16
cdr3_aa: CASRLPGTGGVYEQYF

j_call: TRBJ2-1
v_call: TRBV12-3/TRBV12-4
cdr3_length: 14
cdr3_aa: CASAPVRAHNEQFF

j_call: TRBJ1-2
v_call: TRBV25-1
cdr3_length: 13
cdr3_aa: CASSGDGNYGYTF

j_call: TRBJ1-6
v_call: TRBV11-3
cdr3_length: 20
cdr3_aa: CASSFDSGTASVGYNSPLHF

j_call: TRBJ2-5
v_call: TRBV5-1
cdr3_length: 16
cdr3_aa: CASSSRDKYRNWAQYF

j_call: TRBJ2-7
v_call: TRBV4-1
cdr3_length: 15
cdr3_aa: CASSQVLAGTYEQYF

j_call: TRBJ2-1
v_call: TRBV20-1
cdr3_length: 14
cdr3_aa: CSARDIKGYNEQFF

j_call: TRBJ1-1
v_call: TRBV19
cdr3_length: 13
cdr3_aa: CASRDYVGTEAFF

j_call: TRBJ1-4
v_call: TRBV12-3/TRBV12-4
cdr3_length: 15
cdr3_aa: CASRNIDKADEKLFF

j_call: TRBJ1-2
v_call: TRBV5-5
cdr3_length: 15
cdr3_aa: CASRMTGDLNYGYTF

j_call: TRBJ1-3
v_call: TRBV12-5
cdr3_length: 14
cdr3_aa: CASGLSGDGNTIYF

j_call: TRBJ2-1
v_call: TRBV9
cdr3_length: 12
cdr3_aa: CASSVVSNEQFF

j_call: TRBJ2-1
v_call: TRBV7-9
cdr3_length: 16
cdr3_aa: CASSPRPRSSYNKQFF

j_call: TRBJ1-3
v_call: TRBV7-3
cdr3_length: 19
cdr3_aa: CASSLPRGSLTVSGNTIYF

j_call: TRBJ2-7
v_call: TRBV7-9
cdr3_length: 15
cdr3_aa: CASSLVGRTDYEQYF

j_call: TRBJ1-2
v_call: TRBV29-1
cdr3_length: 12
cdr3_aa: CSVGSWLDGYTF

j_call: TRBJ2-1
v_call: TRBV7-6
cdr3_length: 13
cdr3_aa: CATGDSNGDEQFF

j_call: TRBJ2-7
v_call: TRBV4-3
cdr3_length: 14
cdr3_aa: CASSQAAGSYEQYF

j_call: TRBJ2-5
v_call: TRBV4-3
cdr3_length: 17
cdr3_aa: CASSQGVAGLVQETQYF

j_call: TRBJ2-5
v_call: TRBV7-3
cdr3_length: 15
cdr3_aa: CASSLRGTFQETQYF

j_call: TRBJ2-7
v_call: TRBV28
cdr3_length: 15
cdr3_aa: CASSQGRGHSYEQYF

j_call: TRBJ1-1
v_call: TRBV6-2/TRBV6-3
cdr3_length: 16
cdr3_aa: CASSTGTGAMNTEAFF

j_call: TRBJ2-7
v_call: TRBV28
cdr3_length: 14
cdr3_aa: CASSFRTGNYEQYF

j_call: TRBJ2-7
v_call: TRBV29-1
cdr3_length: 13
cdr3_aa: CSVVIPASYEQYF

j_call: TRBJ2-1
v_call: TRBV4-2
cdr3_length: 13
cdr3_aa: CASSSLAGNEQFF

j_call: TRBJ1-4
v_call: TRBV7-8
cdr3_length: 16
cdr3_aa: CASSLRISEINEKLFF

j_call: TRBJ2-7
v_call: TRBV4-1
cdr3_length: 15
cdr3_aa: CASSDTGGTPWEQYF

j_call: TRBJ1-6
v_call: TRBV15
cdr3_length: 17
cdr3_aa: CATSRDWGVVDNSPLHF

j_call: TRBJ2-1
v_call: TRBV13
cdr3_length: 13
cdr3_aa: CASSQRGNNEQFF

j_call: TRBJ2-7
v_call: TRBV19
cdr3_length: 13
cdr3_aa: CASKAGGGFEQYF

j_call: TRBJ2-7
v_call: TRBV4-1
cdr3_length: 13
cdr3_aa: CASSPDTPYEQYF